The clone carrying this TCR beta chain was found a few times. Its antigen is undetermined. The sample originates from a study of T-cell memory formation after mild COVID-19. Study details: Largely donor-specific sequence clusters came from a couple of donors.

Barcoded TCR alpha and TCR beta cDNA libraries with UMIs came from 5'RACE using constant-segment primers. Using its own MiXCR run on the 5' RACE reads, TCRdb lists one record per CDR3 protein. The repertoire holds 89,000 or so distinct CDR3 sequences, with over 10% as singletons. Study-level findings and limits: Pre-infection memory contained some responding clones, which suggested that cross-reactive memory had joined.

CDR3 length: 14 amino acids. With 1 base removed from V and 5 bases from J, the gap between germline ends came to 12 bases. In germline, CDR1 is SGHVS, CDR2 FQNEAQ. Sequencing input: PBMCs or a T cell subset sorted from them (not recorded which). This sequence joins TRBV7-8 and TRBJ2-7; tentatively, D is TRBD1 (7 bases). The sequence derives from a young man who had mild COVID-19 (a few samples of this study predate the infection). Cell type and time point are not known. CDR3 region: CASSLVQGGDEQYF. The CDR3 DNA reads TGTGCCAGCAGCTTAGTCCAGGGGGGCGACGAGCAGTACTTC. The full variable domain, in which reference TRBV7-8 and TRBJ2-7 provide the parts outside the CDR3, is GAGVSQSPRYKVAKRGQDVALRCDPISGHVSLFWYQQALGQGPEFLTYFQNEAQLDKSGLPSDRFFAERPEGSVSTLKIQRTQQEDSAVYLCASSLVQGGDEQYFGPGTRLTVT.